This passage covers 11 T cell receptor beta chains from one sample sequenced in a study of shared clonotypes between healthy human individuals. Sequencing was performed with immunoSEQ multiplex PCR; in TCRdb, only in-frame clones are kept and a portion is missing. The repertoire includes 2,500,000 or so clones, roughly 90% of them detected once, and approximately 0.4% sits in the top ten. Sequencing input: naive CD4+ T cells from PBMCs. Subset indicated: CD45RA+ positively selected. The receptors were gathered from a man between 18 and 35 years old in good health. Some clones in this sample may be carry-over from other donors' samples.

The chain links TRBV7-2 to TRBJ2-3, with no clear D. In germline, CDR1 is SGHTA, CDR2 FQGNSA. The CDR3 runs to 15 residues. Trimming left V 5 bases short and J 0 bases short, with 12 bases between. CDR3 sequence: CASSQQLTSTDTQYF. The CDR3 nucleotides read TGTGCCAGCAGCCAGCAATTAACTAGCACAGATACGCAGTATTTT.

This chain connects TRBV4-2 to TRBJ2-7; possible D gene TRBD2, 5 bases. Between the trimmed V and J ends, which lost 0 bases and 7 bases, there was a span of 13 bases. The CDR3 extends over 14 amino acids. Germline lookup yields CDR1 LGHNA and CDR2 YNFKEQ. The DNA of the CDR3 is TGTGCCAGCAGCCAAGAGGCGGGCCTCAGGGAGCAGTACTTC. It is translated as CASSQEAGLREQYF.

This chain connects TRBV5-1 to TRBJ2-1; D may be TRBD2 (5 bases). From germline, CDR1 is SGHRS and CDR2 YFSETQ. The CDR3 is 15 residues long. Deletions cut 5 bases from V and 0 bases from J, with 12 bases between. The CDR3 sequence: CASSPIAFSYNEQFF. For the CDR3, the DNA is TGCGCCAGCAGTCCCATAGCGTTCTCCTACAATGAGCAGTTCTTC.

This chain connects TRBV11-2 to TRBJ2-3; TRBD2 agrees at 13 bases. Germline V CDR1 and CDR2: SGHAT, FQNNGV. The CDR3 is 19 residues long. V was clipped by 1 base and J by 2 bases; unmatched bases: 9. This CDR3 reads CASSLVGLAGRKDTDTQYF. The DNA of the CDR3 is TGTGCCAGCAGCTTAGTGGGACTAGCGGGGAGAAAAGACACAGATACGCAGTATTTT. The variable domain in full, completed from reference TRBV11-2 and TRBJ2-3, reads EAGVAQSPRYKIIEKRQSVAFWCNPISGHATLYWYQQILGQGPKLLIQFQNNGVVDDSQLPKDRFSAERLKGVDSTLKIQPAKLEDSAVYLCASSLVGLAGRKDTDTQYFGPGTRLTVL.

With regard to this clone: This CDR3 is also generated by other DNA sequences in the sample. The chain combines TRBV11-3 with TRBJ2-3; possibly TRBD2 for D (6 bases). The CDR3 has 14 residues. V lost 1 base and J lost 2, with 7 bases in between. Germline CDR1 and CDR2: SGHNT and YENEEA. CDR3 amino acids: CASSLGGVTDTQYF. The CDR3 DNA sequence: TGTGCCAGCAGCTTAGGCGGGGTCACAGATACGCAGTATTTT.

Points on this clone: Its ends do not fully match the called genes, so a read error is possible. The chain is built from TRBV2 and TRBJ2-7; 8 bases line up with TRBD2. Germline loops: CDR1 SNHLY, CDR2 FYNNEI. The CDR3 length is 14 residues. CDR3 bases: TGTGCCAGCAGCGCCGGGACTAGACCTCAATGGGCGGACTTC. Translating gives CASSAGTRPQWADF.

The chain combines TRBV11-3 with TRBJ2-3; a weak D match, TRBD1 (6 bases). The CDR3 contains 14 residues. V shed 0 bases and J shed 4 bases, with 8 bases lying between them. Germline CDR1 reads SGHNT; CDR2 reads YENEEA. The CDR3 here is CASSLETGADTQYF. In DNA form, the CDR3 reads TGTGCCAGCAGCTTAGAGACAGGCGCAGATACGCAGTATTTT.

This clone appeared once. V is TRBV5-5 and J is TRBJ1-2, with D perhaps matching TRBD1 (6 bases). From germline, CDR1 is SGHKS and CDR2 YYEKEE (reference sequence). The CDR3 spans 15 residues. Trimming pared 4 bases from V and 4 bases from J, leaving 17 bases between. CDR3 in amino acids: CASSPQGRPSYGYTF. CDR3 in DNA: TGTGCCAGCAGCCCCCAGGGGAGGCCCTCCTATGGCTACACCTTC. The full variable domain, in which reference TRBV5-5 and TRBJ1-2 provide the parts outside the CDR3, is DAGVTQSPTHLIKTRGQQVTLRCSPISGHKSVSWYQQVLGQGPQFIFQYYEKEERGRGNFPDRFSARQFPNYSSELNVNALLLGDSALYLCASSPQGRPSYGYTFGSGTRLTVV.

The chain combines TRBV2 with TRBJ2-1, with 9 bases identical to TRBD1. In germline, CDR1 is SNHLY, CDR2 FYNNEI. Trimming took 6 bases from V and 15 from J; bases not matched to a gene: 15. The CDR3 totals 14 residues. The CDR3 sequence is CASRGTGLYWGVFF. In DNA, the CDR3 is TGTGCCAGCAGGGGGACAGGGCTTTATTGGGGTGTGTTCTTC.

The chain joins TRBV11-2 to TRBJ2-1; D possibly matches TRBD1 or TRBD2 (5 bases each). Trimming left V 6 bases short and J 1 base short, with 16 bases between. The CDR3 extends over 16 amino acids. The germline V gene encodes CDR1 SGHAT and CDR2 FQNNGV. CDR3: CASRLEGERSYNEQFF. The CDR3 nucleotides are TGTGCCAGCAGGCTCGAAGGGGAGCGTTCCTACAATGAGCAGTTCTTC.

About this clone itself: Other DNA sequences in the same sample also yield this CDR3. The chain is built from TRBV29-1 and TRBJ2-5; 8 positions agree with TRBD1. With V trimmed by 6 bases and J by 5 bases, 5 bases remained unmatched. This CDR3 contains 12 residues. The germline V gene has CDR1 SQVTM and CDR2 ANQGSEA. The CDR3 sequence: CSVDRGGETQYF. In DNA form, the CDR3 reads TGCAGCGTCGACAGGGGCGGGGAGACCCAGTACTTC.